A selection of T cell receptor beta chains follows, all from one sample in a study of shared clonotypes between healthy human individuals. TCRdb keeps only in-frame clones here, not all; method: immunoSEQ multiplex PCR. The sample comprises some 2,000,000 clones, less than 95% of which are singletons, and 0.9% to 1.3% rests with the top ten. The sequenced sample consisted of naive CD8+ T cells sorted from blood. Receptor source: a man aged 18-30 years in good health. Each CDR3 is given with its conserved first and last residue. D genes are given only for firm matches. Clone size is stated in some rows and not others, as once, few, many or a class when expanded.

>TRBV7-9|-|18|TRBJ2-2|-
CASSSTPGQGRDTGELFF
TGTGCCAGCAGCTCTACCCCCGGGCAGGGGAGGGACACCGGGGAGCTGTTTTTT
>TRBV27|-|13|TRBJ2-3|-
CASTGTSTDTQYF
TGTGCCAGCACCGGGACTAGCACAGATACGCAGTATTTT
>TRBV4-1|-|16|TRBJ2-5|-
CASSQAPRGGGETQYF
TGCGCCAGCAGCCAAGCCCCTAGGGGGGGCGGAGAGACCCAGTACTTC
>TRBV6-5|TRBD1|16|TRBJ1-2|once
CASSYQGATAGWGYTF
TGTGCCAGCAGTTACCAGGGGGCGACCGCGGGGTGGGGCTACACCTTC
>TRBV7-6|-|15|TRBJ2-1|-
CASSSYRGTVNEQFF
TGTGCCAGCAGCTCTTACCGGGGGACTGTCAATGAGCAGTTCTTC
>TRBV19|TRBD1|16|TRBJ1-2|-
CASSISAGTGYYGYTF
TGTGCCAGTAGTATCTCGGCCGGGACAGGGTACTATGGCTACACCTTC
>TRBV27|TRBD1|14|TRBJ2-5|-
CASSSTGLAETQYF
TGTGCCAGCAGTTCGACAGGGTTGGCAGAGACCCAGTACTTC
>TRBV5-6|-|15|TRBJ2-1|once
CASSLGWVSYNEQFF
TGTGCCAGCAGCTTGGGGTGGGTCTCCTACAATGAGCAGTTCTTC
>TRBV4-1|TRBD1|16|TRBJ2-1|-
CASSQRMGQFYNEQFF
TGCGCCAGCAGCCAACGAATGGGACAGTTTTACAATGAGCAGTTCTTC
>TRBV7-8|-|11|TRBJ2-5|-
CASNLGETQYF
TGTGCCAGCAACCTCGGAGAGACCCAGTACTTC
>TRBV30|-|14|TRBJ2-1|-
CAWSVLGLNNEQFF
TGTGCCTGGAGTGTACTAGGACTCAACAATGAGCAGTTCTTC